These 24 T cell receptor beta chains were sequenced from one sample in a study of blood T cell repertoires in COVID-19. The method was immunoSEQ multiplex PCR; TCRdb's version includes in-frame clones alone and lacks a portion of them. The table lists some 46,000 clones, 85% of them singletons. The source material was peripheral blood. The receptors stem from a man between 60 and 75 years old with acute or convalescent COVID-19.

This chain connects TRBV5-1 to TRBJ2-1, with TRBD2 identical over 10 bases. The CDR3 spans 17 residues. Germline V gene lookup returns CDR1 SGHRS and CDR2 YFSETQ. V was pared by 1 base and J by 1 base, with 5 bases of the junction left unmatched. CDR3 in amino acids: CASSLTGTSDSYNEQFF. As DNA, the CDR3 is TGCGCCAGCAGCTTGACCGGGACTAGCGATTCCTACAATGAGCAGTTCTTC.

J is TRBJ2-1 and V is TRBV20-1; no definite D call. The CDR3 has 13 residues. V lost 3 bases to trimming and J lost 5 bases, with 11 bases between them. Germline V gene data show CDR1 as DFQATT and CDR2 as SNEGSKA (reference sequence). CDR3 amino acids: CSASGLRNNEQFF. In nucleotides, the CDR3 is TGCAGTGCTAGTGGGCTTCGAAACAATGAGCAGTTCTTC.

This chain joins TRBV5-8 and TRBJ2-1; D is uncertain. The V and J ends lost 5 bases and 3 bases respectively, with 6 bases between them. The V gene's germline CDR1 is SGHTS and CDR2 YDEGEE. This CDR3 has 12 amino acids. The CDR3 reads CASRLNYNEQFF. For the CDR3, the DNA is TGTGCCAGCAGACTAAACTACAATGAGCAGTTCTTC.

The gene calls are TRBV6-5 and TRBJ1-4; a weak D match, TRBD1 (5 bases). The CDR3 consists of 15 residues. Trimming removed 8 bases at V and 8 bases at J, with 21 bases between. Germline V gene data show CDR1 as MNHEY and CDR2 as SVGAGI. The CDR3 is CASGTAGLGREKLFF. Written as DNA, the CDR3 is TGTGCCAGCGGCACCGCGGGGCTCGGCAGGGAAAAACTGTTTTTT.

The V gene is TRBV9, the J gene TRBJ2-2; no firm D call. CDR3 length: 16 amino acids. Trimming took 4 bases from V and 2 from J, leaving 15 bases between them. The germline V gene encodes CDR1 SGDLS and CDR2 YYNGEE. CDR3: CASSPHRDPNTGELFF. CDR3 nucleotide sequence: TGTGCCAGCAGCCCCCACAGAGATCCTAACACCGGGGAGCTGTTTTTT.

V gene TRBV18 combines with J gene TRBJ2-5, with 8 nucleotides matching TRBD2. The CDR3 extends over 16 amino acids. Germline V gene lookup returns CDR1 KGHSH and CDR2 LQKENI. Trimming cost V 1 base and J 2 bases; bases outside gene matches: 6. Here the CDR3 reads CASSPLQPGGQETQYF. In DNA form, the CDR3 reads TGTGCCAGCTCACCACTGCAACCGGGAGGGCAAGAGACCCAGTACTTC.

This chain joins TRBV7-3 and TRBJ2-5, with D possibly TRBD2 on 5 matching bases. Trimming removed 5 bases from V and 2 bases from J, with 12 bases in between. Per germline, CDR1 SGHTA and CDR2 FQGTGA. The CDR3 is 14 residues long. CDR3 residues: CASSPGSAQETQYF. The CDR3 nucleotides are TGTGCCAGCAGCCCGGGGAGTGCGCAAGAGACCCAGTACTTC.

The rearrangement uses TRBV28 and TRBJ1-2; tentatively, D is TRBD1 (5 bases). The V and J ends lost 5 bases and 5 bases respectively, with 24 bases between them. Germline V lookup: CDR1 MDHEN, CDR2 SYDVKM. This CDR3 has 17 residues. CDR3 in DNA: TGTGCCAGCAGTCCCTTTGTCAGGGATCCCAGCACTTATGGCTACACCTTC. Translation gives CASSPFVRDPSTYGYTF.

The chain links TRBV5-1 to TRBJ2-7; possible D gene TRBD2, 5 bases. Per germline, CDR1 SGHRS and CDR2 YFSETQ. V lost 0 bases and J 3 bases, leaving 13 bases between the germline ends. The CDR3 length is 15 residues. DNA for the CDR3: TGCGCCAGCAGCTTGGGACTTTCCGCGGGCTACGAGCAGTACTTC. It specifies CASSLGLSAGYEQYF.

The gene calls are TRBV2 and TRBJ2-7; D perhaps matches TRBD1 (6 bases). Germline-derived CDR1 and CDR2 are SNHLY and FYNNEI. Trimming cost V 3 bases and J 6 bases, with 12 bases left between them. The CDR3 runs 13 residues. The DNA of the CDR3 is TGTGCCAGCAGTGAGACACAGGGTGGCGAGCAGTACTTC. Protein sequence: CASSETQGGEQYF.

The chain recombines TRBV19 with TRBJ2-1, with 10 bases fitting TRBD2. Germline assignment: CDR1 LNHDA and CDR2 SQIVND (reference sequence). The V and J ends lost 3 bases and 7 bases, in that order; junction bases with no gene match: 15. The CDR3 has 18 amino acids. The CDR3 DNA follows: TGTGCCAGTAGTATTCTCCCTTGGCGAACTAGCGGGAATAATGAGCAGTTCTTC. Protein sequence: CASSILPWRTSGNNEQFF.

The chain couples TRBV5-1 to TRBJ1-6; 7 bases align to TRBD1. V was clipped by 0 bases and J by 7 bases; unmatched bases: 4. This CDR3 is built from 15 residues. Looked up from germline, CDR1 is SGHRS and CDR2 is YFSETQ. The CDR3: CASSLETGSNSPLHF. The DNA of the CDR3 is TGCGCCAGCAGCTTGGAGACAGGGTCGAATTCACCCCTCCACTTT. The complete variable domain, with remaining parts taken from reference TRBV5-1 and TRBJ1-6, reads KAGVTQTPRYLIKTRGQQVTLSCSPISGHRSVSWYQQTPGQGLQFLFEYFSETQRNKGNFPGRFSGRQFSNSRSEMNVSTLELGDSALYLCASSLETGSNSPLHFGNGTRLTVT.

The chain's CDR3 is CASSLAGTGGAGTEAFF. The CDR3 DNA is TGTGCCAGCAGCCTCGCGGGGACAGGGGGCGCGGGGACTGAAGCTTTCTTT. The V gene is TRBV2, the J gene TRBJ1-1; 12 bases agree with TRBD1. The V gene end was trimmed by 6 bases and the J gene end by 5 bases; junction bases not matched to a gene: 13. The CDR3 is 17 amino acids. Germline loops: CDR1 SNHLY, CDR2 FYNNEI.

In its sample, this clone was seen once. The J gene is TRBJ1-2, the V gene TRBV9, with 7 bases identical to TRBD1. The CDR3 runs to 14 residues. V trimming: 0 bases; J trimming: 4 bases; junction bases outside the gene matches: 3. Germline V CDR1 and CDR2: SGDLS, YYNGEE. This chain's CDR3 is CASSVGDRAYGYTF. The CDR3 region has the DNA TGTGCCAGCAGCGTAGGCGACAGGGCCTATGGCTACACCTTC.

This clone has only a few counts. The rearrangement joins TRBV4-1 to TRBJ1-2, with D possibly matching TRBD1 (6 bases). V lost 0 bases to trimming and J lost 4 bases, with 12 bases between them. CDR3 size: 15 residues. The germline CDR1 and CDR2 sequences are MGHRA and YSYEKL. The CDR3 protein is CASSQEDSYRYGYTF. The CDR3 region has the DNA TGCGCCAGCAGCCAAGAGGACAGCTACCGCTATGGCTACACCTTC.

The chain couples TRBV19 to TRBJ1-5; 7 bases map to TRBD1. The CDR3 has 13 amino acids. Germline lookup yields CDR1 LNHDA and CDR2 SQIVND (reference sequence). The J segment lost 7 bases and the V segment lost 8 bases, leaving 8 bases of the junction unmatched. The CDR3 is CASGIQGKQPQHF. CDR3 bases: TGTGCCAGTGGAATACAGGGGAAACAGCCCCAGCATTTT.

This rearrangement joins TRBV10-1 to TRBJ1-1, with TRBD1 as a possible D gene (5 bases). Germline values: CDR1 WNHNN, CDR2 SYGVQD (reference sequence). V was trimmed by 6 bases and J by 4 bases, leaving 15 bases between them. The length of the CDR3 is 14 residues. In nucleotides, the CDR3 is TGCGCCAGCAGCCCACGCCGGGGGGGCACTGAAGCTTTCTTT. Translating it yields CASSPRRGGTEAFF.

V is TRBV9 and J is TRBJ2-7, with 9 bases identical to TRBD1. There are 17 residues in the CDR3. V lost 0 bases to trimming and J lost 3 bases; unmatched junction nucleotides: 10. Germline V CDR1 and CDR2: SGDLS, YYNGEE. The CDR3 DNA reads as TGTGCCAGCAGCGTAGGGCCAACAGGGGGCGGCAGCTACGAGCAGTACTTC. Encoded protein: CASSVGPTGGGSYEQYF.

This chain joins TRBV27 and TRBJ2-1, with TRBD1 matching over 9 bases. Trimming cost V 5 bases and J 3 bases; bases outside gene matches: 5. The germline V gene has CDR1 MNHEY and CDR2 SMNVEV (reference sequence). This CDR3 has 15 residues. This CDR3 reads CASSQPGQGYNEQFF. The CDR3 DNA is TGTGCCAGCAGTCAACCGGGACAGGGCTACAATGAGCAGTTCTTC.

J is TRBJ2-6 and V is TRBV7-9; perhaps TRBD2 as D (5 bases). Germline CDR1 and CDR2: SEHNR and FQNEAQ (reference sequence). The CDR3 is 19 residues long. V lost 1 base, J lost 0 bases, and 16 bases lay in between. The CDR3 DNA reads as TGTGCCAGCAGCTTAGGTGAGGGTTCCACTCTCTCTGGGGCCAACGTCCTGACTTTC. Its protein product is CASSLGEGSTLSGANVLTF.

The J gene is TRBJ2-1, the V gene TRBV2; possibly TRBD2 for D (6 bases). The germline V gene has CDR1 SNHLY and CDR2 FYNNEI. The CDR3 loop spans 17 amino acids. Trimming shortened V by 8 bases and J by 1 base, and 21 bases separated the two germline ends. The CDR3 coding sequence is TGTGCCAGCTTTGGACCGGTCGGGGGACCTTCCTACAATGAGCAGTTCTTC. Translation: CASFGPVGGPSYNEQFF.

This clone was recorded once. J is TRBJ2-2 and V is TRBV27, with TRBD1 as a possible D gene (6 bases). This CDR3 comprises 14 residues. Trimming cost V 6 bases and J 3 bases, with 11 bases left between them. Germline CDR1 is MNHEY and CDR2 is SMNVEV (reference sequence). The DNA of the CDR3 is TGTGCCAGCAGCTCGGGACACTACACCGGGGAGCTGTTTTTT. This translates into CASSSGHYTGELFF.

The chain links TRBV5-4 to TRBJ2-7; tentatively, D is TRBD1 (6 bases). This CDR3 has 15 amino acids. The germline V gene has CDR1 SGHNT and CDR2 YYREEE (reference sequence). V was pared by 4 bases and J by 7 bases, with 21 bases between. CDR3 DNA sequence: TGTGCCAGCAGCGCCGTAGGGGGAAGTACTGGGGAGCAGTACTTC. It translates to CASSAVGGSTGEQYF.

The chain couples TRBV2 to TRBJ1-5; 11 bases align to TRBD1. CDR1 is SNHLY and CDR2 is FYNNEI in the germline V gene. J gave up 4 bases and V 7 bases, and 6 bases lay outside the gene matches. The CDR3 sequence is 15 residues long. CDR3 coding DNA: TGTGCCAGCAAAAGGACAGGGGGCGAAAATCAGCCCCAGCATTTT. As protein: CASKRTGGENQPQHF.